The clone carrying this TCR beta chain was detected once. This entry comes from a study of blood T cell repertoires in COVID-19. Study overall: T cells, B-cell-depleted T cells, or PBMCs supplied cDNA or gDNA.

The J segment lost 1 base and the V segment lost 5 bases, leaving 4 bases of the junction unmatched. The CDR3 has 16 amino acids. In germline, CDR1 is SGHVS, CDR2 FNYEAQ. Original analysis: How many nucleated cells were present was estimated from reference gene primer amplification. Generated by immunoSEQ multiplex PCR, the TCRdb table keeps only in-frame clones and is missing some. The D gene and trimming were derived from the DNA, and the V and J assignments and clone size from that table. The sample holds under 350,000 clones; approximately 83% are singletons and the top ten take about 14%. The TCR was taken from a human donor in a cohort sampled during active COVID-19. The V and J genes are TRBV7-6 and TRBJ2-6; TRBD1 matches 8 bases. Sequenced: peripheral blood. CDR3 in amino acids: CASSRTGRSGANVLTF. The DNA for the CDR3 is TGTGCCAGCAGCCGGACAGGGAGGTCTGGGGCCAACGTCCTGACTTTC.